This T cell receptor (beta chain) was observed in a study of blood T cell repertoires in COVID-19. Study context: There were acute and convalescent COVID-19 samples, and they came from the United States, Italy and Spain. Sources were T cells, B-cell-depleted T cells, or PBMCs; the material itself was cDNA or gDNA.

CDR1 is SGHDT and CDR2 is YYEEEE in the germline V gene. The CDR3 has 14 residues. V lost 0 bases, J lost 1 base, and 7 bases lay in between. In the original analysis: Reference gene primer amplification gave estimated nucleated cell counts. The table came from immunoSEQ multiplex PCR; TCRdb's copy has only in-frame clones and leaves some out. V, J and clone size derive from that table, while D and trimming were established from the DNA sequence. The sample has some 210,000 clones, about 88% seen once. The chain employs TRBV5-6 and TRBJ1-1; D is ambiguous. Sequencing was carried out using peripheral blood. The sequence derives from a woman aged 35 to 49 with acute or convalescent COVID-19. The CDR3 reads CASSLVNKNTEAFF. The CDR3 bases are TGTGCCAGCAGCTTGGTAAATAAGAACACTGAAGCTTTCTTT.